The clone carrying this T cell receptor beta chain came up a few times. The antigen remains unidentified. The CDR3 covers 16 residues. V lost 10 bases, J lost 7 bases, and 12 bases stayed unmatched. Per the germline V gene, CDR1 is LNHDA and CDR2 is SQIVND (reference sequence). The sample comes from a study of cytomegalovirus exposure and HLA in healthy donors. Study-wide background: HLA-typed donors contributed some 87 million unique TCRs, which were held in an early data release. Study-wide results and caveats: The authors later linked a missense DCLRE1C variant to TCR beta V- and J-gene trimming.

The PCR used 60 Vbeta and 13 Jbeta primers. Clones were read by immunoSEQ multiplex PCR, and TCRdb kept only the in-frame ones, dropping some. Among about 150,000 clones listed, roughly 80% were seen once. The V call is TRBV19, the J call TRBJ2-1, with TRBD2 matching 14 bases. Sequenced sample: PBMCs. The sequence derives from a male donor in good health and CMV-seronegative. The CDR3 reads CATTARTSGRRNEQFF. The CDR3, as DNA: TGTGCCACCACGGCTAGGACTAGCGGGAGGAGGAATGAGCAGTTCTTC.